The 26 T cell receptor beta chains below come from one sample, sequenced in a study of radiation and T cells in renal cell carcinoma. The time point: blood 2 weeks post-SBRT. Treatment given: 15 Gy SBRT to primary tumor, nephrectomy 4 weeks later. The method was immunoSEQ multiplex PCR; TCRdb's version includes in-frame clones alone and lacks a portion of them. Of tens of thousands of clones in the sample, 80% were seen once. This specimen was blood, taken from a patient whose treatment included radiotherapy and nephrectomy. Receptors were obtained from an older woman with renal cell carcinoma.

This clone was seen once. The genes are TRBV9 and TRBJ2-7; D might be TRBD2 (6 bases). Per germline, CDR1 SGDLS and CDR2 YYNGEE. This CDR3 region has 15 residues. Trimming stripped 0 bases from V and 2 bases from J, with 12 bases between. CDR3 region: CASSVGGGQTYEQYF. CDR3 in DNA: TGTGCCAGCAGCGTAGGTGGAGGGCAAACCTACGAGCAGTACTTC.

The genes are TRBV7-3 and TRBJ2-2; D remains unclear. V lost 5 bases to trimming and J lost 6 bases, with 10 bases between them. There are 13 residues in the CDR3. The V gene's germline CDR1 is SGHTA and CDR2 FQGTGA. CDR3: CASSPRASGELFF. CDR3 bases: TGTGCCAGCAGCCCACGAGCCTCCGGGGAGCTGTTTTTT.

The CDR3 DNA reads TGTGCCTCCTACACCGGCCCTCGGGGCAAAAACATTCAGTACTTC. Translated: CASYTGPRGKNIQYF. This chain joins TRBV2 and TRBJ2-4, with TRBD2 as a possible D gene (5 bases). Germline assignment: CDR1 SNHLY and CDR2 FYNNEI. The CDR3 covers 15 residues. Trimming stripped 11 bases from V and 3 bases from J, with 20 bases between.

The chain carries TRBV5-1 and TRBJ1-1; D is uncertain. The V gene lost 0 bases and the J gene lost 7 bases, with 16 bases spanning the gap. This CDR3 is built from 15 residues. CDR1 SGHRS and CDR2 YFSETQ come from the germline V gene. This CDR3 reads CASSLVGNPNVEAFF. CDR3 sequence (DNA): TGCGCCAGCAGCTTGGTGGGGAACCCCAACGTTGAAGCTTTCTTT.

Here the CDR3 DNA reads TGCGCCAGCAGCAGAGCTAGCGGACGTGCAGATACGCAGTATTTT. Residues: CASSRASGRADTQYF. This chain links TRBV5-1 with TRBJ2-3, with 7 bases that match TRBD2. Germline loops: CDR1 SGHRS, CDR2 YFSETQ. Losses at the gene ends were 4 bases for V and 4 bases for J; bases not matched to a gene: 9. The CDR3 runs 15 residues.

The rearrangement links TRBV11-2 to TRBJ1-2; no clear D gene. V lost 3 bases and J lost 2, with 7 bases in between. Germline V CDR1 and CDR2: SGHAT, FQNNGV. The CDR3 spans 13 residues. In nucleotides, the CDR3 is TGTGCCAGCAGCTTTAACAGCAACTATGGCTACACCTTC. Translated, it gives CASSFNSNYGYTF.

CDR3 region: CASSAPRTSGISYEQYF. The CDR3, as DNA: TGTGCCAGTAGTGCCCCTCGGACTAGCGGGATTTCCTACGAGCAGTACTTC. The V gene is TRBV19, the J gene TRBJ2-7; 12 positions match TRBD2. CDR1 and CDR2 from the germline V gene are LNHDA and SQIVND (reference sequence). CDR3 length: 17 residues. The junction had 9 bases not matched to a gene; V was cut back by 5 bases and J by 1 base.

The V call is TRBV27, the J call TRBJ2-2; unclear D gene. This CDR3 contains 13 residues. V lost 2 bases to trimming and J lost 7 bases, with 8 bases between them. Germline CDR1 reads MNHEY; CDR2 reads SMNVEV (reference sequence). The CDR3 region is CASSLQNHGELFF. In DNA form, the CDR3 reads TGTGCCAGCAGTTTACAGAATCACGGGGAGCTGTTTTTT.

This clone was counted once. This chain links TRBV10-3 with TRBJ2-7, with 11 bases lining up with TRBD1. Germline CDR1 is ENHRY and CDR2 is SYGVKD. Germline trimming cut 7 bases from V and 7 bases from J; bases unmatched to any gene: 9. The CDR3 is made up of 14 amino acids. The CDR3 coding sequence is TGTGCCATCACTCCGGGACAGGGGGACGGGGAGCAGTACTTC. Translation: CAITPGQGDGEQYF.

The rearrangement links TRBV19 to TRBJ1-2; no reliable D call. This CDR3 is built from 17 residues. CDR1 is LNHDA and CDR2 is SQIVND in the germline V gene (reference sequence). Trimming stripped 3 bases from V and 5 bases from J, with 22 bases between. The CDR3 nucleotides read TGTGCCAGTAGTATTTCGGGCAGCGGAAGGGTAGATTATGGCTACACCTTC. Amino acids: CASSISGSGRVDYGYTF.

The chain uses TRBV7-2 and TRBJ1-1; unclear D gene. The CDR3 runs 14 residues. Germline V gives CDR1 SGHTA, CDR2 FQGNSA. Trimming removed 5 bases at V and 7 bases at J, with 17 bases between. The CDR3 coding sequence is TGTGCCAGCAGCCAGGACGCGGTTTACAGTGAAGCTTTCTTT. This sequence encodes CASSQDAVYSEAFF.

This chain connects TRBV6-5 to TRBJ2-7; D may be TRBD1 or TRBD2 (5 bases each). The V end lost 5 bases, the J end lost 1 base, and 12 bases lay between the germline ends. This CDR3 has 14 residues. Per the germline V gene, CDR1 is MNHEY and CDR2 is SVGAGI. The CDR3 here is CASSRGPLSYEQYF. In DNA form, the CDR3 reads TGTGCCAGCAGTAGGGGACCGCTGTCCTACGAGCAGTACTTC.

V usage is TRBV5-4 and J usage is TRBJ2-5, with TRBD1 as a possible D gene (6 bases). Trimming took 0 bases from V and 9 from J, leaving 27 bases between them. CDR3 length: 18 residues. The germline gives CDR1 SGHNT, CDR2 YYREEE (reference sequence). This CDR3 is CASSLGALLRNKKGAQYF. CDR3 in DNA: TGTGCCAGCAGCTTGGGAGCTCTACTGCGGAATAAAAAGGGGGCCCAGTACTTC. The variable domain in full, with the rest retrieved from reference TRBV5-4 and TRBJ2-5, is ETGVTQSPTHLIKTRGQQVTLRCSSQSGHNTVSWYQQALGQGPQFIFQYYREEENGRGNFPPRFSGLQFPNYSSELNVNALELDDSALYLCASSLGALLRNKKGAQYFGPGTRLLVL.

The CDR3 coding sequence is TGTGCCAGCAGCCGCGGACAGGGGGCTAACTATGGCTACACCTTC. Its protein is CASSRGQGANYGYTF. This sequence joins TRBV6-5 and TRBJ1-2; 10 positions agree with TRBD1. The CDR3 sequence is 15 residues long. V shed 6 bases, J shed 0 bases, and the junction held 4 bases outside the gene matches. Germline CDR1 and CDR2: MNHEY and SVGAGI.

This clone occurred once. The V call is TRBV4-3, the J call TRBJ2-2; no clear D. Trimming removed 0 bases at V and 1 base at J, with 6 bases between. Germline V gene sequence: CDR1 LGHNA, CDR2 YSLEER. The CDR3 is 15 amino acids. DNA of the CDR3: TGCGCCAGCAGCCAAGATTTGTGGAACACCGGGGAGCTGTTTTTT. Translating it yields CASSQDLWNTGELFF.

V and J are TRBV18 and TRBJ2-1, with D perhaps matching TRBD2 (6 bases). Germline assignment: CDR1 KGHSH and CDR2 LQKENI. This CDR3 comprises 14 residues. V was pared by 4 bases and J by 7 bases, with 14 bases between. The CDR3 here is CASSRRPGDNEQFF. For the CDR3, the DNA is TGTGCCAGCTCACGCCGGCCGGGGGATAATGAGCAGTTCTTC.

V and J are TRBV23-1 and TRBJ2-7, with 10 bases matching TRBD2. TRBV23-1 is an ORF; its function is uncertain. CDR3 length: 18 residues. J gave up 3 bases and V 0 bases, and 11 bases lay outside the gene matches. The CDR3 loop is CASSQSEREGLRGYEQYF. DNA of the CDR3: TGCGCCAGCAGTCAATCGGAGCGGGAGGGCCTTAGGGGCTACGAGCAGTACTTC.

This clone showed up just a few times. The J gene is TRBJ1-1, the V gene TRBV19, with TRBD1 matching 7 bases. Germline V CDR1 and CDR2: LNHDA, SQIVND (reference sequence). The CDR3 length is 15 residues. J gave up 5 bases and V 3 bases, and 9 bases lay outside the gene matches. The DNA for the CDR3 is TGTGCCAGTAGTATCGGAGACAGGGCTGTTACTGAAGCTTTCTTT. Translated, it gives CASSIGDRAVTEAFF.

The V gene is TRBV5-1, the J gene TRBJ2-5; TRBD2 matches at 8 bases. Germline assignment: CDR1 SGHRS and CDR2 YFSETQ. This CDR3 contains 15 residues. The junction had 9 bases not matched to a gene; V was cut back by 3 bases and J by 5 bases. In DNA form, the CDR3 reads TGCGCCAGCAGCTCGCTAGCGGGTCTCGAGGAGACCCAGTACTTC. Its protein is CASSSLAGLEETQYF.

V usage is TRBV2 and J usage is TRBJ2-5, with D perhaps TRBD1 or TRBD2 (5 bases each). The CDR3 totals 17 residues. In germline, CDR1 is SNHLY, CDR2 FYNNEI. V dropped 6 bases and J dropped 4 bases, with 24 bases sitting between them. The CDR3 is CASSEGRYVHIGETQYF. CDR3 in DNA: TGTGCCAGCAGCGAGGGGCGGTATGTTCATATCGGAGAGACCCAGTACTTC.

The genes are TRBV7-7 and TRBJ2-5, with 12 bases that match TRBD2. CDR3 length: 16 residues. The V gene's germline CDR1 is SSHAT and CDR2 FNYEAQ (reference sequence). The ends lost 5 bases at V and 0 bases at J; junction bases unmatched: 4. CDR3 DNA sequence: TGTGCCAGCAGCCCCGGACTAGCGGGACACCAAGAGACCCAGTACTTC. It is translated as CASSPGLAGHQETQYF.

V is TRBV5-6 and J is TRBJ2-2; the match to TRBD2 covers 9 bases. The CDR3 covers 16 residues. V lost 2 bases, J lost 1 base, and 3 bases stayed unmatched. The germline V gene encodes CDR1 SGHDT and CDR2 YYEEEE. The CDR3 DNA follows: TGTGCCAGCAGCTTTTCACTAGCGGGGAACACCGGGGAGCTGTTTTTT. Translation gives CASSFSLAGNTGELFF.

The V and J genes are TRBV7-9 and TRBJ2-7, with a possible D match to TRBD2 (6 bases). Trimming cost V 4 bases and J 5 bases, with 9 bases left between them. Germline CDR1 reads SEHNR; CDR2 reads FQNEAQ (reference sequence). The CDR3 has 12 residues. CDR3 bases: TGTGCCAGCAGCTATTCGGGGGACGAGCAGTACTTC. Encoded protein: CASSYSGDEQYF.

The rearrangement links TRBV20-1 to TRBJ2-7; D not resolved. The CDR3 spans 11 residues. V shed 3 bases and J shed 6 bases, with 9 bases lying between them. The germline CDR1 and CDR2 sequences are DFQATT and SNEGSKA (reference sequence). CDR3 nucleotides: TGCAGTGCTAGTGGCGGCACCGAGCAGTACTTC. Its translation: CSASGGTEQYF.

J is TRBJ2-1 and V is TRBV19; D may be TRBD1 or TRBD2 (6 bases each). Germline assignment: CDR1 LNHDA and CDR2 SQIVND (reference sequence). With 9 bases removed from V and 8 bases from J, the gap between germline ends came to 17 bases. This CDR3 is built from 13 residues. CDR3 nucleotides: TGTGCCAGCCGGAGGGGGGCGACGGATGAGCAGTTCTTC. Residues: CASRRGATDEQFF. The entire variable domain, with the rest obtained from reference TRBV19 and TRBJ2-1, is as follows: DGGITQSPKYLFRKEGQNVTLSCEQNLNHDAMYWYRQDPGQGLRLIYYSQIVNDFQKGDIAEGYSVSREKKESFPLTVTSAQKNPTAFYLCASRRGATDEQFFGPGTRLTVL.

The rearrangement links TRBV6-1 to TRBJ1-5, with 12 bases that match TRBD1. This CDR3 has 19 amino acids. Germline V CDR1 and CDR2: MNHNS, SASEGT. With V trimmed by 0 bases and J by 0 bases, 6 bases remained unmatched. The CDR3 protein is CASSEAWGQGAYSNQPQHF. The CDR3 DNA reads TGTGCCAGCAGTGAAGCATGGGGACAGGGGGCGTATAGCAATCAGCCCCAGCATTTT.